This TCR beta chain was identified in a study of beta chain features in type 1 diabetes. V lost 1 base, J lost 9 bases, and 5 bases stayed unmatched. This CDR3 is built from 13 residues. Germline V gives CDR1 SGHNT, CDR2 YYREEE (reference sequence). Since all of the isolated RNA was reverse transcribed, expressed TCRB transcripts were what got sequenced. Sequencing used immunoSEQ multiplex PCR; TCRdb keeps in-frame clones, though not all of them. In the table there are over 700,000 clones, about a sixth of which are singletons. The genes are TRBV5-4 and TRBJ2-5, with 8 bases that match TRBD2. The clonotype originates from a young woman in good health. The specimen was naive CD4+ T cells from blood. CDR3 region: CASSLSGSFAQYF. Here the CDR3 DNA reads TGTGCCAGCAGCTTGAGCGGGAGTTTTGCCCAGTACTTC.